This T cell receptor beta chain was recorded in a study of T-cell reconstitution after alpha-beta-depleted transplantation in children. General study results and limits: Diversity of TCRbeta at day 60 was high in some patients, arising from surviving recipient T cells and thymic progenitors. The origin of alpha-beta T cells about two months after transplant was reportedly several hundred expanded graft clones.

Germline V gives CDR1 MNHNS, CDR2 SASEGT. The CDR3 has 16 residues. The junction had 9 bases not matched to a gene; V was cut back by 3 bases and J by 2 bases. This sample's TCRbeta library carried unique molecular identifier barcodes. TCRdb reprocessed the PCR reads via MiXCR and lists one record per CDR3 protein. The sample lists about 1,000,000 distinct CDR3 sequences; about 26% were seen once. A remark on this clonotype: Its specificity is unknown.

This sequence joins TRBV6-1 and TRBJ2-5; 7 nucleotides align to TRBD1. This specimen consisted of PBMCs, mostly from graft donor cells, obtained 360 days after TCRalphabeta/CD19-depleted stem cell transplant. This receptor was identified in a boy in the first two years of life who had a stem cell transplant for SCID, so the T cells may come from the graft donor. The CDR3 DNA follows: TGTGCCAGCAGTGACCCAGGACAGGTGGGACAAGAGACCCAGTACTTC. It specifies CASSDPGQVGQETQYF.